The 7 T cell receptor beta chains reported below all come from one sample, sequenced in a study of TIL therapy for anti-PD-1-resistant metastatic lung cancer. Time point noted: pre-treatment sample, taken before nivolumab and TIL therapy. The libraries were made with immunoSEQ v3. Here immunoSEQ multiplex PCR was the method, and the copy in TCRdb shows in-frame clones only, minus some. The sample has about 49,000 clones, around 80% seen once; the top ten hold around 16%. The specimen was blood, collected at baseline. The origin of the receptors is a man in his 70s with non-small cell lung cancer.

The chain employs TRBV7-6 and TRBJ1-4, with 8 bases identical to TRBD1. Germline CDR1 reads SGHVS; CDR2 reads FNYEAQ. Trimming at V came to 0 bases and at J to 3 bases, leaving 3 bases not matched to a gene. This CDR3 has 16 amino acids. This CDR3 reads CASSLAQTGANEKLFF. CDR3 DNA: TGTGCCAGCAGCTTAGCCCAGACAGGGGCTAATGAAAAACTGTTTTTT.

This chain links TRBV11-3 with TRBJ2-2; D uncertain. Germline CDR1 SGHNT, CDR2 YENEEA. This CDR3 comprises 11 residues. Trimming pared 6 bases from V and 5 bases from J, leaving 4 bases between. The CDR3: CASRGTGELFF. CDR3 DNA: TGTGCCAGCAGAGGGACCGGGGAGCTGTTTTTT.

The chain combines TRBV28 with TRBJ2-3, with 7 bases identical to TRBD2. The CDR3 extends over 15 amino acids. With V trimmed by 5 bases and J by 3 bases, 8 bases remained unmatched. The V gene's germline CDR1 is MDHEN and CDR2 SYDVKM. The CDR3 bases are TGTGCCAGCAGTCCGGGTGGGGGAGGGACAGATACGCAGTATTTT. Encoded protein: CASSPGGGGTDTQYF.

J is TRBJ1-5 and V is TRBV7-9, with D maybe TRBD1 (5 bases). Trimming removed 1 base at V and 3 bases at J, with 10 bases between. CDR1 is SEHNR, CDR2 FQNEAQ, per germline (reference sequence). The CDR3 is 15 residues long. The CDR3 is CASSLDGGNNQPQHF. DNA of the CDR3: TGTGCCAGCAGCTTAGACGGGGGGAACAATCAGCCCCAGCATTTT. Together with reference TRBV7-9 and TRBJ1-5, the CDR3 gives the full variable domain: DTGVSQNPRHKITKRGQNVTFRCDPISEHNRLYWYRQTLGQGPEFLTYFQNEAQLEKSRLLSDRFSAERPKGSFSTLEIQRTEQGDSAMYLCASSLDGGNNQPQHFGDGTRLSIL.

This clone was detected only a few times. The V gene is TRBV20-1, the J gene TRBJ1-1; the D is unclear. Trimming pared 4 bases from V and 7 bases from J, leaving 10 bases between. The CDR3 covers 11 residues. The germline V gene has CDR1 DFQATT and CDR2 SNEGSKA (reference sequence). CDR3 loop: CSAKGLLEAFF. The CDR3 nucleotides read TGCAGTGCTAAAGGACTTCTTGAAGCTTTCTTT.

This clone was recorded once. The gene calls are TRBV5-8 and TRBJ1-5; D call uncertain. Trimming pared 2 bases from V and 4 bases from J, leaving 7 bases between. The germline gives CDR1 SGHTS, CDR2 YDEGEE. This CDR3 is 13 amino acids long. CDR3 in amino acids: CASSFPGNQPQHF. CDR3 DNA: TGTGCCAGCAGCTTTCCGGGGAATCAGCCCCAGCATTTT.

The chain carries TRBV4-1 and TRBJ2-2, with D hard to call. The ends were cut back, 2 bases at V and 0 bases at J, with 7 bases in the middle. The CDR3 is 15 residues long. Germline CDR1 MGHRA, CDR2 YSYEKL. The CDR3 loop is CASSQRSANTGELFF. DNA of the CDR3: TGCGCCAGCAGCCAAAGGTCGGCGAACACCGGGGAGCTGTTTTTT.